The clone carrying this T cell receptor beta chain was found a few times. The antigen remains undetermined. This sample was taken from a study of T cell responses to AZD1222 COVID-19 vaccine. Sequencing used immunoSEQ multiplex PCR; TCRdb keeps in-frame clones, though not all of them. The sample carries approximately 120,000 clones, more than 80% recorded once. Germline V gene sequence: CDR1 SGHRS, CDR2 YFSETQ. The CDR3 contains 16 residues. Trimming pared 3 bases from V and 3 bases from J, leaving 18 bases between. Broader study findings: Rises in breadth and depth of Spike-specific TCRs came after two AZD1222 doses. The donor cohort was predominantly white British with a female majority, and clonal diversity may have been underestimated. The number of AZD1222 recipients seropositive at baseline was only 6 or 7. Reports indicate that nearly half of spike-specific TCRs are directed at unmutated variant regions.

This receptor was taken from an adult who received the AZD1222 COVID-19 vaccine. This rearrangement joins TRBV5-1 to TRBJ1-1; TRBD1 might be the D (5 bases). Sequences were derived from peripheral blood, sampled 28 days after the second AZD1222 dose. The CDR3 is CASSSEPGTKDTEAFF. The CDR3 bases are TGCGCCAGCAGCTCCGAGCCGGGGACTAAGGACACTGAAGCTTTCTTT.